The 13 T cell receptor beta chains below were found in one sample sequenced in a study of T cell clones after liver transplantation. Measured with immunoSEQ multiplex PCR; TCRdb has only the in-frame clones, and not every one. The sample has 95,000 to 130,000 clones; roughly nine tenths are singletons. The input for sequencing was CD4+ T cells from blood, taken 12 months after liver transplant. These receptors were taken from a human patient who received a liver transplant. Some T cells may originate from the graft donor.

The gene calls are TRBV19 and TRBJ1-3, with 10 bases identical to TRBD1. Germline V CDR1 and CDR2: LNHDA, SQIVND (reference sequence). CDR3 length: 16 residues. V lost 3 bases to trimming and J lost 0 bases; unmatched junction nucleotides: 2. CDR3 in amino acids: CASSMDRGISGNTIYF. The DNA for the CDR3 is TGTGCCAGTAGTATGGACAGGGGGATCTCTGGAAACACCATATATTTT. The full variable domain, in which reference TRBV19 and TRBJ1-3 provide the parts outside the CDR3, is DGGITQSPKYLFRKEGQNVTLSCEQNLNHDAMYWYRQDPGQGLRLIYYSQIVNDFQKGDIAEGYSVSREKKESFPLTVTSAQKNPTAFYLCASSMDRGISGNTIYFGEGSWLTVV.

The chain couples TRBV25-1 to TRBJ2-1; unclear D gene. V was trimmed by 3 bases and J by 0 bases, leaving 6 bases between them. CDR3 length: 14 amino acids. Germline V gives CDR1 MGHDK, CDR2 SYGVNS. The CDR3 is CASSEPFSYNEQFF. The CDR3 DNA is TGTGCCAGCAGTGAGCCCTTCTCCTACAATGAGCAGTTCTTC.

This clone appeared once. The chain employs TRBV4-2 and TRBJ1-2; TRBD1 might be the D (6 bases). Germline CDR1 and CDR2: LGHNA and YNFKEQ. V was shortened by 0 bases and J by 3 bases, with 14 bases between the two germline ends. The CDR3 has 16 residues. CDR3 amino acids: CASSQDRVRGHYGYTF. The CDR3 region has the DNA TGTGCCAGCAGCCAAGATCGGGTCAGGGGCCACTATGGCTACACCTTC.

V is TRBV5-6 and J is TRBJ1-5, with 7 bases aligning to TRBD1. From germline, CDR1 is SGHDT and CDR2 YYEEEE. CDR3 length equals 14 residues. Trimming took 4 bases from V and 6 from J; bases not matched to a gene: 7. DNA of the CDR3: TGTGCCAGCAGCCTGGGACAGCAAACTCAGCCCCAGCATTTT. Translation: CASSLGQQTQPQHF.

The chain recombines TRBV5-4 with TRBJ2-1; the D gene is possibly TRBD1 (6 bases). Germline V gives CDR1 SGHNT, CDR2 YYREEE (reference sequence). This CDR3 has 17 residues. V shed 3 bases and J shed 0 bases, with 16 bases lying between them. The DNA of the CDR3 is TGTGCCAGCAGCTCAACTAAACAGGGTGGCTCCTACAATGAGCAGTTCTTC. Residues: CASSSTKQGGSYNEQFF.

The chain links TRBV6-1 to TRBJ1-1; D not resolved. V shed 10 bases and J shed 0 bases, with 15 bases lying between them. The CDR3 loop spans 14 amino acids. Looked up from germline, CDR1 is MNHNS and CDR2 is SASEGT. The CDR3 bases are TGTGCCATTACCAGACAAGGCATGAACACTGAAGCTTTCTTT. This sequence encodes CAITRQGMNTEAFF.

The chain uses TRBV9 and TRBJ2-7; 7 bases fit TRBD1. Germline V gene sequence: CDR1 SGDLS, CDR2 YYNGEE. Germline trimming cut 3 bases from V and 3 bases from J; bases unmatched to any gene: 9. The CDR3 loop spans 15 amino acids. This CDR3 is CASSDRDSPSYEQYF. The CDR3 DNA follows: TGTGCCAGCAGCGATAGGGACAGCCCAAGCTACGAGCAGTACTTC.

The chain links TRBV28 to TRBJ1-5; no reliable D call. This CDR3 has 13 amino acids. The V gene lost 5 bases and the J gene lost 7 bases, with 12 bases spanning the gap. Per the germline V gene, CDR1 is MDHEN and CDR2 is SYDVKM. CDR3 region: CASSDYLQQPQHF. In DNA form, the CDR3 reads TGTGCCAGCAGTGACTATCTACAGCAGCCCCAGCATTTT.

This chain uses TRBV4-2 with TRBJ2-1; TRBD2 might be the D (6 bases). The CDR3 loop spans 16 amino acids. V lost 0 bases, J lost 9 bases, and 18 bases lay in between. CDR1 is LGHNA and CDR2 is YNFKEQ in the germline V gene. CDR3 sequence: CASSQDAAGLLSEQFF. The CDR3 bases are TGTGCCAGCAGCCAAGATGCAGCGGGTCTCCTCTCTGAGCAGTTCTTC.

This chain joins TRBV7-2 and TRBJ2-7, with 7 bases fitting TRBD1. The CDR3 covers 15 residues. Trimming at V came to 1 base and at J to 2 bases, leaving 5 bases not matched to a gene. Germline CDR1 and CDR2: SGHTA and FQGNSA. The CDR3 region is CASSLEGRGTYEQYF. CDR3 bases: TGTGCCAGCAGCTTAGAGGGCAGGGGGACCTACGAGCAGTACTTC.

The chain is built from TRBV19 and TRBJ2-1; TRBD1 or TRBD2 may be the D gene (5 bases each). The V end lost 3 bases, the J end lost 9 bases, and 18 bases lay between the germline ends. The germline V gene has CDR1 LNHDA and CDR2 SQIVND (reference sequence). The CDR3 totals 15 residues. The CDR3 nucleotides are TGTGCCAGTAGTATGACCGGGACCCGCCGTACTGAGCAGTTCTTC. Amino acids: CASSMTGTRRTEQFF.

The chain uses TRBV27 and TRBJ2-1; unclear D gene. Germline V gene lookup returns CDR1 MNHEY and CDR2 SMNVEV (reference sequence). V was cut by 5 bases and J by 6 bases, with 14 bases left in between. The CDR3 loop spans 14 amino acids. CDR3 DNA sequence: TGTGCCAGCAGTCCCCATGAGAAGCGCAATGAGCAGTTCTTC. Protein: CASSPHEKRNEQFF.

This rearrangement joins TRBV7-3 to TRBJ2-2; TRBD2 matches at 7 bases. The germline V gene encodes CDR1 SGHTA and CDR2 FQGTGA. Trimming took 1 base from V and 0 from J; bases not matched to a gene: 8. The CDR3 runs 18 residues. CDR3 loop: CASSLIPSGYANTGELFF. CDR3 nucleotide sequence: TGTGCCAGCAGCTTAATACCTAGCGGATACGCGAACACCGGGGAGCTGTTTTTT.